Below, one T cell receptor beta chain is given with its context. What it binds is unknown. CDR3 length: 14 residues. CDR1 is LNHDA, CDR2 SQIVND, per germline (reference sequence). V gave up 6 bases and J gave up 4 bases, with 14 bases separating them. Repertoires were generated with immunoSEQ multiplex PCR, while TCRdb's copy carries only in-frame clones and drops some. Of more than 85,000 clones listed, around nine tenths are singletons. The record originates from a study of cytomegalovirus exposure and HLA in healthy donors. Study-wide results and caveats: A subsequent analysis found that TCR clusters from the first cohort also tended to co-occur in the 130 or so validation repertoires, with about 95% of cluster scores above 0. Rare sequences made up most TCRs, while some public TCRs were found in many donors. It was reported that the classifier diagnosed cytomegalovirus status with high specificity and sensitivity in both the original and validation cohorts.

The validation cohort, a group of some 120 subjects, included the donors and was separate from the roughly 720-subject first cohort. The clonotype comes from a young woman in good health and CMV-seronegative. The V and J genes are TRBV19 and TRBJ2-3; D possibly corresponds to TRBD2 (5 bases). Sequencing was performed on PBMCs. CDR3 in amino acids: CASRGSVYSDTQYF. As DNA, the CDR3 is TGTGCCAGTAGGGGTAGCGTTTATTCAGATACGCAGTATTTT.